These T cell receptor beta chains were read from a single sample in a study of STAT5B mutations in CD4+ large granular lymphocyte leukemia. TCRdb's copy holds only in-frame clones and misses some; the assay was immunoSEQ multiplex PCR. This table holds about 32,000 clones, 70% to 90% found once. Sequenced input: CD4+ T cells from blood buffy coats. The source of these receptors is a human donor in good health. Both conserved end residues are part of each CDR3.

CDR3,J,V
CASSQGSYQPQHF,TRBJ1-5,TRBV4-1
CAKKGEVNTEAFF,TRBJ1-1,TRBV9
CASSLQGGNSPLHF,TRBJ1-6,TRBV9
CASSLAAGSGNTIYF,TRBJ1-3,TRBV7-9
CASSTTGTGANVLTF,TRBJ2-6,TRBV5-6
CASSYSGAGADYGYTF,TRBJ1-2,TRBV6-5
CASSTSGAISSYNEQFF,TRBJ2-1,TRBV27
CASSSTNTEAFF,TRBJ1-1,TRBV7-8
CASSLGWQGDEQFF,TRBJ2-1,TRBV5-1
CAWSLQGIGGNTIYF,TRBJ1-3,TRBV30
CASSSRTGGTDTQYF,TRBJ2-3,TRBV5-4
CSALPGGNMNTEAFF,TRBJ1-1,TRBV29-1
CASSVQGAGAFF,TRBJ1-1,TRBV7-9
CASSRGRQGLFEQYF,TRBJ2-7,TRBV5-8
CASSLWAGNYNEQFF,TRBJ2-1,TRBV5-6
CASSPGTAFFSGANVLTF,TRBJ2-6,TRBV19
CASSYDGGTEAFF,TRBJ1-1,TRBV6-5
CATSSGGQVTDTQYF,TRBJ2-3,TRBV15
CASSRGTGAPGELFF,TRBJ2-2,TRBV5-1
CASSYSGIQETQYF,TRBJ2-5,TRBV5-1
CASSPTGDGYTF,TRBJ1-2,TRBV6-6
CASSQQGSEQYF,TRBJ2-7,TRBV10-1
CASSWEGREYF,TRBJ2-7,TRBV28
CASSSRQSHQETQYF,TRBJ2-5,TRBV18
CASSLVQMNTEAFF,TRBJ1-1,TRBV7-9
CASSLDDSYEQYF,TRBJ2-7,TRBV11-1
CASSPGTIHEQYF,TRBJ2-7,TRBV18
CASRDDSSKQPQHF,TRBJ1-5,TRBV6-5
CSAWDRGDSGNTIYF,TRBJ1-3,TRBV29-1
CASSPLPRGAGNTIYF,TRBJ1-3,TRBV4-2
CASSRNYGYTF,TRBJ1-2,TRBV28
CASSPRRTGNTEAFF,TRBJ1-1,TRBV25-1
CASSLVYEQYF,TRBJ2-7,TRBV27
CASSETSGNNEQFF,TRBJ2-1,TRBV9
CASSMPRSSYNEQFF,TRBJ2-1,TRBV11-2
CASSLDRTKEKLFF,TRBJ1-4,TRBV11-2
CASSPRTVEGSSYNEQFF,TRBJ2-1,TRBV7-9
CAWKRQAGTEAFF,TRBJ1-1,TRBV30
CASSGDYITTDTQYF,TRBJ2-3,TRBV5-4
CASSRRGVAGVGSLNEQYF,TRBJ2-7,TRBV7-2
CASRGQGASGANVLTF,TRBJ2-6,TRBV6-4
CASSLWGQPQHF,TRBJ1-5,TRBV28
CASSIDPTGGRQTRYF,TRBJ2-3,TRBV19
CASHTGQRSTLSTDTQYF,TRBJ2-3,TRBV5-1
CASSYPDRGNTEAFF,TRBJ1-1,TRBV6-6
CASSRTSGIYNEQFF,TRBJ2-1,TRBV19
CASSPDPGTGTDTQYF,TRBJ2-3,TRBV7-3
CASSFGRPNTGELFF,TRBJ2-2,TRBV5-5
CASRPAFGGEETQYF,TRBJ2-5,TRBV7-2